The next 15 T cell receptor beta chains were all read from a single sample in a study of beta chain features in type 1 diabetes. The isolated RNA, all of it, was reverse transcribed, so expressed TCRB transcripts were what got sequenced. Profiled with immunoSEQ multiplex PCR; TCRdb holds only in-frame clones, not every one. This table holds some 230,000 clones, 9.6% found once. The sequenced sample was naive CD4+ T cells from blood. These TCRs come from a woman between 18 and 29 years old in good health.

In this sample, this clone turned up many times. The rearrangement links TRBV30 to TRBJ2-2; the D gene is possibly TRBD2 (5 bases). Germline V gene data show CDR1 as GTSNPN and CDR2 as SVGIG (reference sequence). Between the trimmed V and J ends, which lost 0 bases and 5 bases, there was a span of 10 bases. The CDR3 covers 14 residues. The CDR3 DNA reads TGTGCCTGGAGTGTACGACGGAGGACCGGGGAGCTGTTTTTT. Translation gives CAWSVRRRTGELFF.

This clone was counted a few times. The V gene is TRBV5-1, the J gene TRBJ1-1; D gene ambiguous. Germline CDR1 SGHRS, CDR2 YFSETQ. This CDR3 contains 14 residues. The V end lost 6 bases, the J end lost 1 base, and 13 bases lay between the germline ends. The chain's CDR3 is CASIFWAANTEAFF. CDR3 bases: TGCGCCAGCATATTCTGGGCCGCGAACACTGAAGCTTTCTTT.

This clone was detected a few times. This chain links TRBV30 with TRBJ1-1; D perhaps matches TRBD1 (5 bases). The V end was cut by 5 bases, the J end by 4 bases, with 17 bases between. This CDR3 region has 14 residues. Germline-derived CDR1 and CDR2 are GTSNPN and SVGIG (reference sequence). The CDR3 DNA sequence: TGTGCCTGGCGACCCCCGGGCAGGGTCACTGAAGCTTTCTTT. It translates to CAWRPPGRVTEAFF. Drawing the rest from reference TRBV30 and TRBJ1-1, the complete variable domain is SQTIHQWPATLVQPVGSPLSLECTVEGTSNPNLYWYRQAAGRGLQLLFYSVGIGQISSEVPQNLSASRPQDRQFILSSKKLLLSDSGFYLCAWRPPGRVTEAFFGQGTRLTVV.

This chain links TRBV30 with TRBJ2-7; a possible D gene is TRBD2 (6 bases). Trimming removed 4 bases at V and 6 bases at J, with 16 bases between. The CDR3 runs to 13 residues. CDR1 GTSNPN and CDR2 SVGIG come from the germline V gene (reference sequence). CDR3 region: CAWISGRSGEQYF. CDR3 DNA sequence: TGTGCCTGGATTAGCGGAAGATCGGGCGAGCAGTACTTC. The full variable domain, its missing parts supplied by reference TRBV30 and TRBJ2-7, is SQTIHQWPATLVQPVGSPLSLECTVEGTSNPNLYWYRQAAGRGLQLLFYSVGIGQISSEVPQNLSASRPQDRQFILSSKKLLLSDSGFYLCAWISGRSGEQYFGPGTRLTVT.

V usage is TRBV28 and J usage is TRBJ1-2, with a weak D call TRBD1 (5 bases). From germline, CDR1 is MDHEN and CDR2 SYDVKM. Trimming shortened V by 4 bases and J by 1 base, and 16 bases separated the two germline ends. The CDR3 spans 16 residues. The chain's CDR3 is CASSWSWGRDNYGYTF. Written as DNA, the CDR3 is TGTGCCAGCAGTTGGTCTTGGGGGAGGGATAACTATGGCTACACCTTC.

The genes are TRBV9 and TRBJ1-5; possible D gene TRBD1, 5 bases. Germline V gene sequence: CDR1 SGDLS, CDR2 YYNGEE. The V and J ends lost 2 bases and 6 bases respectively, with 12 bases between them. The CDR3 covers 14 residues. The DNA for the CDR3 is TGTGCCAGCAGCGTTATGACAGCATCTCAGCCCCAGCATTTT. Protein: CASSVMTASQPQHF.

This clone was seen a few times. This sequence joins TRBV6-1 and TRBJ2-2; 8 bases fit TRBD1. Germline CDR1 and CDR2: MNHNS and SASEGT. The CDR3 sequence is 14 residues long. The trim removed 7 bases at V and 3 bases at J, leaving 4 bases unmatched. In DNA form, the CDR3 reads TGTGCCAGCATGCAGACAGGGGACACCGGGGAGCTGTTTTTT. It yields the protein CASMQTGDTGELFF.

The chain carries TRBV30 and TRBJ1-1, with a weak D call TRBD1 (6 bases). V lost 2 bases to trimming and J lost 3 bases, with 16 bases between them. Germline V CDR1 and CDR2: GTSNPN, SVGIG (reference sequence). The CDR3 covers 15 residues. CDR3 in DNA: TGTGCCTGGAGTCCTCGGACAGCCTACGACACTGAAGCTTTCTTT. Translating it yields CAWSPRTAYDTEAFF.

This chain joins TRBV5-1 and TRBJ1-2; TRBD1 matches 11 bases. The CDR3 sequence is 18 residues long. Trimming at V came to 3 bases and at J to 4 bases, leaving 14 bases not matched to a gene. Germline-derived CDR1 and CDR2 are SGHRS and YFSETQ. As DNA, the CDR3 is TGCGCCAGCAGCTCCACCTCCGGACAGGGGGCATTCGGCTATGGCTACACCTTC. Its protein is CASSSTSGQGAFGYGYTF. The full variable domain, completed using reference TRBV5-1 and TRBJ1-2, is KAGVTQTPRYLIKTRGQQVTLSCSPISGHRSVSWYQQTPGQGLQFLFEYFSETQRNKGNFPGRFSGRQFSNSRSEMNVSTLELGDSALYLCASSSTSGQGAFGYGYTFGSGTRLTVV.

The rearrangement joins TRBV2 to TRBJ1-2; 12 bases match TRBD1. V lost 4 bases and J lost 7; bases outside the gene matches: 7. The CDR3 has 15 amino acids. Germline V lookup: CDR1 SNHLY, CDR2 FYNNEI. The CDR3 loop is CASSVLGQGAVGYTF. CDR3 DNA sequence: TGTGCCAGCAGTGTATTGGGACAGGGGGCCGTTGGCTACACCTTC.

The chain recombines TRBV9 with TRBJ2-7, with a possible D match to TRBD1 (6 bases). CDR3 length: 14 residues. Germline CDR1 is SGDLS and CDR2 is YYNGEE. With 2 bases removed from V and 3 bases from J, the gap between germline ends came to 12 bases. CDR3 residues: CASSVFYRDYEQYF. The CDR3 DNA reads as TGTGCCAGCAGCGTTTTTTACAGGGACTACGAGCAGTACTTC. The full variable domain, its missing parts supplied by reference TRBV9 and TRBJ2-7, is DSGVTQTPKHLITATGQRVTLRCSPRSGDLSVYWYQQSLDQGLQFLIQYYNGEERAKGNILERFSAQQFPDLHSELNLSSLELGDSALYFCASSVFYRDYEQYFGPGTRLTVT.

The sample holds a few counts of this clone. The chain recombines TRBV5-6 with TRBJ2-1; tentatively, D is TRBD2 (5 bases). Germline V gives CDR1 SGHDT, CDR2 YYEEEE. The CDR3 is 16 amino acids. Deletions cut 0 bases from V and 3 bases from J, with 13 bases between. The CDR3 region has the DNA TGTGCCAGCAGCTTGGAATCCGGGGTATACTACAATGAGCAGTTCTTC. This encodes CASSLESGVYYNEQFF.

V gene TRBV29-1 combines with J gene TRBJ2-1, with TRBD1 matching over 10 bases. Germline CDR1 SQVTM, CDR2 ANQGSEA. J gave up 15 bases and V 5 bases, and 1 base lay outside the gene matches. The CDR3 contains 9 residues. The CDR3 is CSVRTGGFF. CDR3 bases: TGCAGCGTTCGGACAGGGGGGTTCTTC.

This chain joins TRBV25-1 and TRBJ2-3; D remains ambiguous. Germline V gives CDR1 MGHDK, CDR2 SYGVNS. V shed 3 bases and J shed 5 bases, with 9 bases lying between them. The length of the CDR3 is 13 residues. The CDR3 DNA follows: TGTGCCAGCAGTGATAGCCGGGTAGATACGCAGTATTTT. Residues: CASSDSRVDTQYF.

V usage is TRBV5-1 and J usage is TRBJ1-1; TRBD1 aligns across 9 bases. The CDR3 runs 17 residues. Germline V gene sequence: CDR1 SGHRS, CDR2 YFSETQ. Losses at the gene ends were 3 bases for V and 4 bases for J; bases not matched to a gene: 13. The CDR3 DNA follows: TGCGCCAGCAGCTCATCCGGGACAGGGAGGGGCGGCACTGAAGCTTTCTTT. Its protein product is CASSSSGTGRGGTEAFF. The full variable domain, in which reference TRBV5-1 and TRBJ1-1 provide the parts outside the CDR3, is KAGVTQTPRYLIKTRGQQVTLSCSPISGHRSVSWYQQTPGQGLQFLFEYFSETQRNKGNFPGRFSGRQFSNSRSEMNVSTLELGDSALYLCASSSSGTGRGGTEAFFGQGTRLTVV.